The clone carrying this TCR beta chain was found a few times. The sample belongs to a study of molecular identifiers for immune sequencing clone quantification. The CDR3 has 15 amino acids. CDR1 is MDHEN, CDR2 SYDVKM, per germline. Trimming removed 3 bases at V and 2 bases at J, with 8 bases between. TCRdb passed the PCR reads through MiXCR, listing each CDR3 protein once. Altogether over 85,000 distinct CDR3 sequences are present, about 23% being singletons, with the ten largest covering roughly 0.76%. The chain has TRBV28 and TRBJ1-6, with D tentatively TRBD1 (5 bases). The receptor was isolated from a human donor in good health. Some libraries in this study had Jurkat cell RNA spiked in. The sample consisted of naive CD8+ T cells from blood, with Jurkat cell RNA spiked in. Indicated subset: FACS-sorted CD8+CD4-CCR7+CD45RA+ naive T cells. Here the CDR3 DNA reads TGTGCCAGCAGTTTGGGGGTAACCTATAATTCACCCCTCCACTTT. Translated, it gives CASSLGVTYNSPLHF.